The entry that follows covers one TCR beta chain sequence. Its antigen is not known. The data originate from a study of regulatory and conventional T cells in RAG deficiency. V was shortened by 6 bases and J by 2 bases, with 13 bases between the two germline ends. The CDR3 contains 14 residues. The germline V gene encodes CDR1 SEHNR and CDR2 FQNEAQ (reference sequence). Clones were sequenced by immunoSEQ multiplex PCR, and TCRdb holds only the in-frame ones, with some missing. The sample holds more than 5,000 clones, approximately 90% seen once. Overall study findings and caveats: Shannon entropy fell and Simpson indices rose in RAG-deficient patients.

This sequence joins TRBV7-9 and TRBJ1-2; no definite D call. Sequencing used CD8+ T cells sorted from blood. The source of this sequence is a human donor with RAG deficiency presenting as severe combined immunodeficiency. CDR3 residues: CASRPGDANYGYTF. Written as DNA, the CDR3 is TGTGCCAGCAGGCCGGGAGATGCCAACTATGGCTACACCTTC. Drawing the rest from reference TRBV7-9 and TRBJ1-2, the complete variable domain is DTGVSQNPRHKITKRGQNVTFRCDPISEHNRLYWYRQTLGQGPEFLTYFQNEAQLEKSRLLSDRFSAERPKGSFSTLEIQRTEQGDSAMYLCASRPGDANYGYTFGSGTRLTVV.